This is a list of T cell receptor beta chains from one sample in a study of shared clonotypes between healthy human individuals. Here immunoSEQ multiplex PCR was the method, and the copy in TCRdb shows in-frame clones only, minus some. The repertoire holds about 2.5 million clones, with 85% to 95% as singletons. The sample comprised naive CD4+ T cells from PBMCs. The receptors here all came from a man between 18 and 35 years old in good health. Some clones in this sample may be carry-over from other donors' samples. Each CDR3 is given with its conserved first and last residue.

V	J	CDR3
TRBV4-1	TRBJ2-7	CASSTTSGGYEQYF
TRBV4-3	TRBJ2-1	CASSQDLGTRAYNEQFF
TRBV10-1	TRBJ2-1	CASSGGPGTVSDNEQFF
TRBV13	TRBJ2-7	CASSLGLAEPYEQYF
TRBV11-3	TRBJ1-1	CASSLDRGNTEAFF
TRBV7-3	TRBJ2-6	CASSLMTSGSSGANVLTF
TRBV27	TRBJ2-1	CASSLTGSSYNEQFF
TRBV28	TRBJ1-1	CAGGASNTEAFF
TRBV2	TRBJ2-1	CASSDQGAGNEQFF
TRBV6-1	TRBJ2-7	CASIRFGGAYEQYF
TRBV28	TRBJ1-5	CASSLSGDSREPQHF
TRBV5-1	TRBJ2-1	CASTLGGRVDYREQFF
TRBV7-8	TRBJ2-1	CASSFGLAGASEQFF
TRBV28	TRBJ2-7	CASSYQGLNEQYF
TRBV18	TRBJ1-4	CASSQGIDEKLFF
TRBV21-1	TRBJ2-3	CASSKGEKGRTTDTQYF
TRBV7-9	TRBJ2-3	CASSQGQGAVDTQYF
TRBV28	TRBJ2-3	CASTHGGGGSLGTQYF
TRBV4-3	TRBJ1-2	CASSPQHVRYGYTF
TRBV5-1	TRBJ2-3	CASSSGTSGTTDTQYF
TRBV18	TRBJ1-1	CASSPYSRIMNTEAFF
TRBV29-1	TRBJ1-1	CSVVGRSDTEAFF
TRBV19	TRBJ1-4	CASSTWTGEGYEKLFF
TRBV27	TRBJ1-1	CASPPEDTEAFF
TRBV6-5	TRBJ2-7	CASSRTSGTYEQYF
TRBV5-6	TRBJ2-1	CASTLAGRGSNEQFF
TRBV18	TRBJ1-3	CASSPSSGNTIYF